These T cell receptor beta chains were read from a single sample in a study of sequential checkpoint blockade in melanoma. Produced via immunoSEQ multiplex PCR; TCRdb's table is partial and in-frame only. The sample contains roughly 5,000 clones, around 50% of which appear only once. The specimen was CD8+ T cells sorted from blood (inferred from file names), collected from a patient given nivolumab and ipilimumab in sequence. Receptors were obtained from a human donor with melanoma. The CDR3 runs from the conserved cysteine through the conserved F or W. A D gene is named only where the DNA matches it firmly. Clone size is given for some rows only: seen once, a few or many times, or a class if the clone is expanded.

.,few,TRBJ1-5,TRBV2,TGTGCCAGCAGTGAACAACAGGGAAGTGGACAGCCCCAGCATTTT,CASSEQQGSGQPQHF
.,.,TRBJ1-1,TRBV27,TGTGCCAGCAGTATGGGTCAGGGTGGTGAAGCTTTCTTT,CASSMGQGGEAFF
.,medium-sized,TRBJ2-7,TRBV5-5,TGTGCCAGCAGGTACCGGGACACTGTCTCCTACGAGCAGTACTTC,CASRYRDTVSYEQYF
.,once,TRBJ1-2,TRBV7-9,TGTGCCAGCAGCCAGGCGGACTGGACTAACTATGGCTACACCTTC,CASSQADWTNYGYTF
TRBD2,.,TRBJ2-3,TRBV9,TGTGCCAGCAGCGGACCGGGGACTAGTACAGATACGCAGTATTTT,CASSGPGTSTDTQYF
TRBD2,once,TRBJ2-5,TRBV4-1,TGCGCCAGCAGCTCCGGGACTAGCTCGGGAGAGACCCAGTACTTC,CASSSGTSSGETQYF
.,.,TRBJ1-5,TRBV7-2,TGTGCCAGCAGCCCTACCGAGTCGGGCAATCAGCCCCAGCATTTT,CASSPTESGNQPQHF
.,.,TRBJ2-1,TRBV27,TGTGCCAGCAGTCTCGGGGGCTCCTACAATGAGCAGTTCTTC,CASSLGGSYNEQFF
TRBD1,.,TRBJ1-2,TRBV7-9,TGTGCCAGCAGCTCCGACAGGGCTAACTATGGCTACACCTTC,CASSSDRANYGYTF
TRBD2,.,TRBJ2-1,TRBV4-2,TGTGCCAGCAGCCAAGTGGTTCTAGCGGGAGACAATGAGCAGTTCTTC,CASSQVVLAGDNEQFF
.,.,TRBJ2-7,TRBV27,TGTGCCAGCAGTTTAATGGGCGACGAGCAGTACTTC,CASSLMGDEQYF
TRBD1,.,TRBJ1-6,TRBV28,TGTGCCAGCAGTTCCCCCGGGACAGGGAGCTCCTATAATTCACCCCTCCACTTT,CASSSPGTGSSYNSPLHF
TRBD2,.,TRBJ2-3,TRBV25-1,TGTGCCAGCAGGGTAGCGGGTGGCACAGATACGCAGTATTTT,CASRVAGGTDTQYF
TRBD1,few,TRBJ1-3,TRBV9,TGTGCCAGCAGCGAGCCCTCAGCCGGGACAGGGGGTTTTGCTGGAAACACCATATATTTT,CASSEPSAGTGGFAGNTIYF
.,.,TRBJ1-1,TRBV6-6,TGTGCCAGCTGTAACCAGCGGGTCATGAACACTGAAGCTTTCTTT,CASCNQRVMNTEAFF
.,.,TRBJ2-1,TRBV6-6,TGTGCCAGCAGTTACCATGGAGGCTACAATGAGCAGTTCTTC,CASSYHGGYNEQFF
.,few,TRBJ1-3,TRBV25-1,TGTGCCAGCAGTGTAGGAGCTCCGTTAGCCAATTATGGAAACACCATATATTTT,CASSVGAPLANYGNTIYF
TRBD1,once,TRBJ2-7,TRBV29-1,TGCAGCGTTTTTGGGACAGGGGCCCCAGAGGCCTACGAGCAGTACTTC,CSVFGTGAPEAYEQYF
TRBD2,.,TRBJ2-3,TRBV7-3,TGTGCCAGCAGCACAGCGGGGGGCACAGATACGCAGTATTTT,CASSTAGGTDTQYF
.,.,TRBJ2-2,TRBV27,TGTGCCAGCACAGAGGAGGGCTCCGGGGAGCTGTTTTTT,CASTEEGSGELFF
.,once,TRBJ2-5,TRBV4-1,TGCGCCAGCAGCCAGGATTCCGCCGCGGGGCAGACCCAGTACTTC,CASSQDSAAGQTQYF
TRBD1,.,TRBJ1-6,TRBV27,TGTGCCAGCAGTCTCAGGGGGCCCTCGGATAATTCACCCCTCCACTTT,CASSLRGPSDNSPLHF
.,.,TRBJ2-2,TRBV15,TGTGCCACCAGGGGGGGGCAGAACACCGGGGAGCTGTTTTTT,CATRGGQNTGELFF
TRBD2,.,TRBJ2-7,TRBV7-9,TGTGCCAGCAGCATAACGGGGGGGGCCCACGAGCAGTACTTC,CASSITGGAHEQYF
.,.,TRBJ1-6,TRBV6-6,TGTGCCAGCAGTTACTCGTCTGCAGATAATTCACCCCTCCACTTT,CASSYSSADNSPLHF
.,.,TRBJ2-3,TRBV30,TGTGCCTGGAGTACAGGGTCCTCTAGCACAGATACGCAGTATTTT,CAWSTGSSSTDTQYF
.,few,TRBJ1-5,TRBV5-4,TGTGCCAGCAGCCAAGCGGAGACTGAAAATAGCAATCAGCCCCAGCATTTT,CASSQAETENSNQPQHF
TRBD2,.,TRBJ2-7,TRBV7-2,TGTGCCAGCAGCTTAGTAGGCGGGGGGGGCTCCTACGAGCAGTACTTC,CASSLVGGGGSYEQYF
.,few,TRBJ2-7,TRBV5-1,TGCGCCAGCAGCCTGAGGGGGGGGACAAACTACGAGCAGTACTTC,CASSLRGGTNYEQYF
.,few,TRBJ2-7,TRBV7-9,TGTGCCAGCAGACCCACAGGGCCCTCCTACGAGCAGTACTTC,CASRPTGPSYEQYF
.,.,TRBJ1-5,TRBV7-9,TGTGCCAGCAGCGGGGGGAATCAGCCCCAGCATTTT,CASSGGNQPQHF
TRBD1,.,TRBJ1-2,TRBV28,TGTGCCAGCAGTTTCGAGGGGACAGCTTATGGCTACACCTTC,CASSFEGTAYGYTF
.,.,TRBJ2-7,TRBV27,TGTGCCAGCAGTCCAGGTTACAGGAGACCCTACGAGCAGTACTTC,CASSPGYRRPYEQYF
.,.,TRBJ2-2,TRBV9,TGTGCCAGCACCCTCACGGGTCGAACCGGGGAGCTGTTTTTT,CASTLTGRTGELFF
.,.,TRBJ2-7,TRBV6-1,TGTGCCAGCAGTGGCCAGGGTTATTCCCACGAGCAGTACTTC,CASSGQGYSHEQYF
TRBD2,medium-sized,TRBJ2-7,TRBV7-9,TGTGCCAGCAGCTTAGAAGGCGGGGGCTACGAGCAGTACTTC,CASSLEGGGYEQYF
.,.,TRBJ1-6,TRBV5-5,TGTGCCAGCAGCTTGAAGTCGCAGGGAGGCTCACCCCTCCACTTT,CASSLKSQGGSPLHF
.,.,TRBJ2-5,TRBV15,TGTGCCACCAGCAGACCCGGGGACACATCCTTGGGGCTTCAAGAGACCCAGTACTTC,CATSRPGDTSLGLQETQYF
.,.,TRBJ1-2,TRBV9,TGTGCCAGCAGCCGTCGGGTTAGGACTGGCTATGGCTACACCTTC,CASSRRVRTGYGYTF
.,once,TRBJ1-1,TRBV7-9,TGTGCCAGCAGTTCGTCGTCTATGAACACTGAAGCTTTCTTT,CASSSSSMNTEAFF
.,.,TRBJ1-2,TRBV9,TGTGCCAGCAGCGTCGGGGGGGACTATGGCTACACCTTC,CASSVGGDYGYTF
TRBD1,.,TRBJ1-2,TRBV5-1,TGCGCCAGCAGCCCTATAGGACAGGGGGTATATGGCTACACCTTC,CASSPIGQGVYGYTF
.,few,TRBJ2-7,TRBV7-9,TGTGCCAGCAGCTTTAGCTCCTACGAGCAGTACTTC,CASSFSSYEQYF
TRBD2,.,TRBJ2-7,TRBV4-2,TGTGCCAGCAGCCAAGATGTAGCGGGCTCCGACGAGCAGTACTTC,CASSQDVAGSDEQYF
.,few,TRBJ1-4,TRBV6-1,TGTGCCAGCAGTGACCGGAGAACAACTAATGAAAAACTGTTTTTT,CASSDRRTTNEKLFF
TRBD1,.,TRBJ1-2,TRBV5-4,TGTGCCAGCAGCTTGGTGGGGACAGGTGTTAACTATGGCTACACCTTC,CASSLVGTGVNYGYTF
.,.,TRBJ2-7,TRBV2,TGTGCCAGCAGTGTTCAGCCAGGTTACGAGCAGTACTTC,CASSVQPGYEQYF
.,.,TRBJ2-1,TRBV4-3,TGCGCCAGCAGCCAAGACTCCGTGTACAATGAGCAGTTCTTC,CASSQDSVYNEQFF
.,.,TRBJ2-7,TRBV2,TGTGCCAGCAGTGAATTAGGAGGACTCTCCTACGAGCAGTACTTC,CASSELGGLSYEQYF
.,.,TRBJ1-6,TRBV7-9,TGTGCCAGCAGGAAAGAGGGAAATTCACCCCTCCACTTT,CASRKEGNSPLHF
TRBD2,once,TRBJ2-2,TRBV4-1,TGCGCCAGCAGCCTCCTCGGGGGGGGCACCGGGGAGCTGTTTTTT,CASSLLGGGTGELFF
.,.,TRBJ2-1,TRBV2,TGTGCCAGCACCCCGAGGAGCCACAATGAGCAGTTCTTC,CASTPRSHNEQFF
.,once,TRBJ2-3,TRBV7-8,TGTGCCAGCAGGGGGGGTCTAAGGGGTGGAAGCACAGATACGCAGTATTTT,CASRGGLRGGSTDTQYF
TRBD2,.,TRBJ2-5,TRBV10-2,TGCGCCAGCAGTGAGTCGAACGGGGGGTCAGAGACCCAGTACTTC,CASSESNGGSETQYF
.,.,TRBJ1-2,TRBV4-3,TGCGCCAGCAGCCAAGATCAGGCAGGGGATGGCTACACCTTC,CASSQDQAGDGYTF